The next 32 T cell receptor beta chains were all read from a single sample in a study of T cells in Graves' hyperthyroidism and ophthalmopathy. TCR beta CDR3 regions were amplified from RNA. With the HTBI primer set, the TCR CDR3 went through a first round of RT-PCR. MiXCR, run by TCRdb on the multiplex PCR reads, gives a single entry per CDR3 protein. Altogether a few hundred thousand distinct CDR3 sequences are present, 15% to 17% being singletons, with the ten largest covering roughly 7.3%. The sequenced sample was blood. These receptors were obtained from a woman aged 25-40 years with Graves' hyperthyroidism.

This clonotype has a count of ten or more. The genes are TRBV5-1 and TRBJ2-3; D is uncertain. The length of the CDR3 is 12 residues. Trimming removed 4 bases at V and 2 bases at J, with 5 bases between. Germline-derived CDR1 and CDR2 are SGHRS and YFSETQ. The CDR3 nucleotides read TGCGCCAGCAGCCGATACACAGATACGCAGTATTTT. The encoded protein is CASSRYTDTQYF.

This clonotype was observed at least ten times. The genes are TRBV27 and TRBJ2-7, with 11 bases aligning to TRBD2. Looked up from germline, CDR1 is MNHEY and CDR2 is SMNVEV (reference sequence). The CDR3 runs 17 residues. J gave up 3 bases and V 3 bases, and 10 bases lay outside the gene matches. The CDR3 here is CASSLGVLTSGVYEQYF. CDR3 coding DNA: TGTGCCAGCAGTTTGGGAGTTTTGACTAGCGGGGTCTACGAGCAGTACTTC.

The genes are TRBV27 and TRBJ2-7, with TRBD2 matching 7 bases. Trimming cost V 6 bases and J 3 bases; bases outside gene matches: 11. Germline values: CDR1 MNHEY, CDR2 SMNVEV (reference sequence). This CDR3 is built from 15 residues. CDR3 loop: CASRVSSGESYEQYF. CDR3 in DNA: TGTGCCAGCAGAGTGTCGAGCGGGGAAAGCTACGAGCAGTACTTC.

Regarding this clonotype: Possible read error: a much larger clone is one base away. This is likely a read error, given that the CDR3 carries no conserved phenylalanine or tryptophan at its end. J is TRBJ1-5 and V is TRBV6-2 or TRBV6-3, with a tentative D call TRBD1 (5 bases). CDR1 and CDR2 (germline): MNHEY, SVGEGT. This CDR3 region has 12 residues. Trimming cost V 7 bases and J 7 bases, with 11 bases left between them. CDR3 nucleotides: TGTGCCAGCACCTCAGGGAACCAGCCCCAGCATCTT. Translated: CASTSGNQPQHL.

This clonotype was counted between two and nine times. The CDR3 DNA is TGTGCCAGCAGCCCCACAGGGTGGAATAATGAAAAACTGTTTTTT. It translates to CASSPTGWNNEKLFF. V is TRBV3-1 and J is TRBJ1-4, with a tentative D call TRBD1 (6 bases). Per germline, CDR1 LGHDT and CDR2 YNNKEL (reference sequence). The CDR3 has 15 residues. Trimming stripped 4 bases from V and 4 bases from J, with 13 bases between.

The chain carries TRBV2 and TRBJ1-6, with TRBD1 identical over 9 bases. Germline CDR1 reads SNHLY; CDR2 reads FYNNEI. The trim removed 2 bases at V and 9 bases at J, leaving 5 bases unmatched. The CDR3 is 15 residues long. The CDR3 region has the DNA TGTGCCAGCAGTGAACACAGGGGGCTGAGTTCACCCCTCCACTTT. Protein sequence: CASSEHRGLSSPLHF. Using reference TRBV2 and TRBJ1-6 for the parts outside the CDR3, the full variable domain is EPEVTQTPSHQVTQMGQEVILRCVPISNHLYFYWYRQILGQKVEFLVSFYNNEISEKSEIFDDQFSVERPDGSNFTLKIRSTKLEDSAMYFCASSEHRGLSSPLHFGNGTRLTVT.

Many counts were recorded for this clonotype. CDR3 loop: CASSPLPNQPQHF. DNA for the CDR3: TGTGCCAGCAGCCCCTTGCCCAATCAGCCCCAGCATTTT. The J gene is TRBJ1-5, the V gene TRBV7-9; D call uncertain. Trimming took off 5 bases at V and 3 bases at J, with 8 bases between the two ends. Germline-derived CDR1 and CDR2 are SEHNR and FQNEAQ (reference sequence). The CDR3 has 13 amino acids. Variable domain in full (rest from reference TRBV7-9 and TRBJ1-5): DTGVSQNPRHKITKRGQNVTFRCDPISEHNRLYWYRQTLGQGPEFLTYFQNEAQLEKSRLLSDRFSAERPKGSFSTLEIQRTEQGDSAMYLCASSPLPNQPQHFGDGTRLSIL.

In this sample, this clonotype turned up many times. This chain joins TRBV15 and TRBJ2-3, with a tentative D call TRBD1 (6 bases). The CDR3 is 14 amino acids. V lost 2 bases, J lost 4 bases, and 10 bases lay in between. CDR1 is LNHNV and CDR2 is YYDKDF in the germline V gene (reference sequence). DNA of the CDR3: TGTGCCACCAGCAGAACAGGGTGGGCAGATACGCAGTATTTT. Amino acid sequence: CATSRTGWADTQYF.

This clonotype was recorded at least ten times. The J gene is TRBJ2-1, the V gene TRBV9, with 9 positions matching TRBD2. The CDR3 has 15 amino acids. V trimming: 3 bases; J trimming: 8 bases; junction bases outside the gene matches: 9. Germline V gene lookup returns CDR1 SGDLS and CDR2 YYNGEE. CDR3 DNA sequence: TGTGCCAGCAGCGCGGGGGGGTCTAGCGGGGATGAGCAGTTCTTC. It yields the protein CASSAGGSSGDEQFF. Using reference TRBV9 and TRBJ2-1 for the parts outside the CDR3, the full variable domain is DSGVTQTPKHLITATGQRVTLRCSPRSGDLSVYWYQQSLDQGLQFLIQYYNGEERAKGNILERFSAQQFPDLHSELNLSSLELGDSALYFCASSAGGSSGDEQFFGPGTRLTVL.

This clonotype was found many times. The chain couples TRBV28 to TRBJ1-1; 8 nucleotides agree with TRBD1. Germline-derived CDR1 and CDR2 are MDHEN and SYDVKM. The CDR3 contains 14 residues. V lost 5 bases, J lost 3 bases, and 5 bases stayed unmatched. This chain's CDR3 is CASSVTGEDTEAFF. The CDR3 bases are TGTGCCAGCAGTGTGACAGGGGAGGACACTGAAGCTTTCTTT.

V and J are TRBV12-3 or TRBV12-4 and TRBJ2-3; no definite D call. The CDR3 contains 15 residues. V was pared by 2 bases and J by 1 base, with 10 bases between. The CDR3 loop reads CASSLTPMGTDTQYF. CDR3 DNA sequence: TGTGCCAGCAGTTTAACCCCGATGGGCACAGATACGCAGTATTTT.

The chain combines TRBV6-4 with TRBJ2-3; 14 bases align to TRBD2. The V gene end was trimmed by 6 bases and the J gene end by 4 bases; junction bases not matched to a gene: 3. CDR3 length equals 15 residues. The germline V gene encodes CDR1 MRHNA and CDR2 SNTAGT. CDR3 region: CASSGTSGSPDTQYF. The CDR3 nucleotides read TGTGCCAGCAGCGGGACTAGCGGGAGTCCAGATACGCAGTATTTT.

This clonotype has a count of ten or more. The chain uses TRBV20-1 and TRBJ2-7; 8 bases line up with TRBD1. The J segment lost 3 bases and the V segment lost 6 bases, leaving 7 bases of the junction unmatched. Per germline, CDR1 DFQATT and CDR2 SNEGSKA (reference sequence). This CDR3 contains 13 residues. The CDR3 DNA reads TGCAGTGCGCAGGGGGCCCAGAGCTACGAGCAGTACTTC. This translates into CSAQGAQSYEQYF.

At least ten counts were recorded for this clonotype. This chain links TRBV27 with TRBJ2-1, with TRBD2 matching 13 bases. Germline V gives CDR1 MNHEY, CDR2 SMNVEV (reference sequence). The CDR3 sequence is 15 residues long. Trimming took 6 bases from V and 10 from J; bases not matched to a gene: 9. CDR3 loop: CASSALGGLAGEQFF. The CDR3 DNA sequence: TGTGCCAGCAGCGCCCTAGGGGGACTAGCGGGAGAGCAGTTCTTC.

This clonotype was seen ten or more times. The CDR3 here is CAWRGGGLGTEAFF. CDR3 in DNA: TGTGCCTGGAGGGGGGGGGGCCTAGGCACTGAAGCTTTCTTT. The rearrangement uses TRBV30 and TRBJ1-1; D is possibly TRBD1 (6 bases). The ends were cut back, 3 bases at V and 4 bases at J, with 15 bases in the middle. CDR3 size: 14 residues. Looked up from germline, CDR1 is GTSNPN and CDR2 is SVGIG (reference sequence).

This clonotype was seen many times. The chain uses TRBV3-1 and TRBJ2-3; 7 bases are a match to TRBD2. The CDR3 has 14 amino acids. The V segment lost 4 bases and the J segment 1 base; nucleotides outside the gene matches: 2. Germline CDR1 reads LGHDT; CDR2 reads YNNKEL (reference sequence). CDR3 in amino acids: CASSRGLGTDTQYF. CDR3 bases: TGTGCCAGCAGCCGTGGACTAGGCACAGATACGCAGTATTTT.

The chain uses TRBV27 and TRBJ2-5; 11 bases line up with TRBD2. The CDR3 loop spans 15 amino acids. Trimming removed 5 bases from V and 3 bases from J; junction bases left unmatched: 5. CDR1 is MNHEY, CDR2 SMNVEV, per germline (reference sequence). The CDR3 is CASSPGTSGEETQYF. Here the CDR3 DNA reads TGTGCCAGCAGTCCTGGGACTAGCGGAGAAGAGACCCAGTACTTC.

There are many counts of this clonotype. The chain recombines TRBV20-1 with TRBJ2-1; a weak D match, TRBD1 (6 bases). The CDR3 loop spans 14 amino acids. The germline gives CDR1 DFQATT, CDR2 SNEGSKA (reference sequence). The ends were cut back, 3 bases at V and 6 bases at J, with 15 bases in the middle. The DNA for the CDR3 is TGCAGTGCTAGGCACAGGGTAATACCCAATGAGCAGTTCTTC. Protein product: CSARHRVIPNEQFF.

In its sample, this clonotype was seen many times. For the CDR3, the DNA is TGTGCCAGCAGTGGCCGCCTACGGGCCTCCTACGAGCAGTACTTC. Translated, it gives CASSGRLRASYEQYF. The rearrangement links TRBV28 to TRBJ2-7; no clear D gene. The length of the CDR3 is 15 residues. V was pared by 5 bases and J by 0 bases, with 14 bases between. Germline lookup yields CDR1 MDHEN and CDR2 SYDVKM.

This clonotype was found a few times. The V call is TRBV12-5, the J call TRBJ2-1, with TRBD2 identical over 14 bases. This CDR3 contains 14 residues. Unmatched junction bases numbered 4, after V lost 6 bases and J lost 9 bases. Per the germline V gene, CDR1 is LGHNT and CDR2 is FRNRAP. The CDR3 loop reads CASGHGLAGGEQFF. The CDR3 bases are TGTGCTAGTGGCCACGGACTAGCGGGAGGTGAGCAGTTCTTC.

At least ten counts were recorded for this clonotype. CDR3 bases: TGCGCCAGCAGCCCCACAACAGAACTTGAAGCTTTCTTT. It translates to CASSPTTELEAFF. The rearrangement uses TRBV5-1 and TRBJ1-1; D remains ambiguous. The CDR3 has 13 residues. Germline-derived CDR1 and CDR2 are SGHRS and YFSETQ. V dropped 4 bases and J dropped 7 bases, with 14 bases sitting between them.

The CDR3 DNA is TGTGCCAGCAGCGCGCCGGGACTGAGTTCCCACGAGCAGTACTTC. It yields the protein CASSAPGLSSHEQYF. The chain uses TRBV3-1 and TRBJ2-7; maybe TRBD2 (6 bases). The CDR3 extends over 15 amino acids. V dropped 5 bases and J dropped 5 bases, with 19 bases sitting between them. Germline V lookup: CDR1 LGHDT, CDR2 YNNKEL (reference sequence).

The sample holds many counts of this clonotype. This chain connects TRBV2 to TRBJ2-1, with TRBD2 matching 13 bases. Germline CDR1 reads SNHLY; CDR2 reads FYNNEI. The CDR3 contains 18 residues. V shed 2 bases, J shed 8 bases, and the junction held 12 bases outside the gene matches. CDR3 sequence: CASSESKGWTSGSDEQFF. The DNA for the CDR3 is TGTGCCAGCAGTGAAAGTAAAGGGTGGACTAGCGGGAGTGATGAGCAGTTCTTC.

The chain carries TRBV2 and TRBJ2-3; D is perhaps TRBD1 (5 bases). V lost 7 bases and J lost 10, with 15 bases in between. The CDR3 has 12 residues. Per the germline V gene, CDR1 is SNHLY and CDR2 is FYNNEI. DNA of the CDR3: TGTGCCAGCAACAGGCTTTTTGCCCCGCAGTATTTT. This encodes CASNRLFAPQYF.

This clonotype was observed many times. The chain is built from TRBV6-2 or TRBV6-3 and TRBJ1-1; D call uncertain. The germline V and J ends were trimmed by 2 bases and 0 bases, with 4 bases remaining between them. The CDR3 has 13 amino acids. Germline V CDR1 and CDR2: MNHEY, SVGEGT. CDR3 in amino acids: CASSYPLNTEAFF. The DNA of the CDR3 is TGTGCCAGCAGTTACCCACTGAACACTGAAGCTTTCTTT.

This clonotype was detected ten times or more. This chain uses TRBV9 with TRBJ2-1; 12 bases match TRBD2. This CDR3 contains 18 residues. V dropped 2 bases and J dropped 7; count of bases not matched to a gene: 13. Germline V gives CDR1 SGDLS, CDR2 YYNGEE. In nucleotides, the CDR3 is TGTGCCAGCAGCGTGCGGCTAGCGGGAGGGCCGTCTGGGAATGAGCAGTTCTTC. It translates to CASSVRLAGGPSGNEQFF.

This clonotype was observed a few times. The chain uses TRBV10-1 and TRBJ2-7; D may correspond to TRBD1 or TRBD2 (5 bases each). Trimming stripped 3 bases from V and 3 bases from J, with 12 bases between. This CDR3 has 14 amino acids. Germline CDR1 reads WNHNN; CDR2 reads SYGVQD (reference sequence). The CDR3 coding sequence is TGCGCCAGCAGTGATACCCCAGGGAGCTACGAGCAGTACTTC. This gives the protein CASSDTPGSYEQYF.

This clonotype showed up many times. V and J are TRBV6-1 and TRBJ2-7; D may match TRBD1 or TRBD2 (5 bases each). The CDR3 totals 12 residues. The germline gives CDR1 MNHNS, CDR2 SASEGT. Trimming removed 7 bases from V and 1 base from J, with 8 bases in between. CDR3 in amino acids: CASMRGSYEQYF. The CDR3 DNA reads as TGTGCCAGCATGAGGGGATCCTACGAGCAGTACTTC.

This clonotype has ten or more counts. The CDR3, as DNA: TGTGCCAGCACCTCAAGGAAGATACAGGGGGCGAGGGGCTACACCTTC. It codes for CASTSRKIQGARGYTF. The V gene is TRBV6-1, the J gene TRBJ1-2, with 9 bases matching TRBD1. Germline trimming cut 7 bases from V and 8 bases from J; bases unmatched to any gene: 17. The germline V gene has CDR1 MNHNS and CDR2 SASEGT. The CDR3 has 16 residues.

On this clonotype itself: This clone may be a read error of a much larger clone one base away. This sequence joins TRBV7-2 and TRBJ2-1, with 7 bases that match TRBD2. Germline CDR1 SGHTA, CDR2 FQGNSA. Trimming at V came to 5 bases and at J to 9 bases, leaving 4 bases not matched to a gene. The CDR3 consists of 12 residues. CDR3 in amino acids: CASSGAGVEQFF. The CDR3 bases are TGTGCCAGCAGCGGGGCGGGAGTTGAGCAGTTCTTC.

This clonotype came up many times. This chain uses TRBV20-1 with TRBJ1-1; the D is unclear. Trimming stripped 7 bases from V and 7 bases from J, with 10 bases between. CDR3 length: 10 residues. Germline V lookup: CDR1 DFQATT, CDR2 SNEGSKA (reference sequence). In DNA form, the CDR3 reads TGCAGTGTGCATCCGGGTGAAGCTTTCTTT. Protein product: CSVHPGEAFF.

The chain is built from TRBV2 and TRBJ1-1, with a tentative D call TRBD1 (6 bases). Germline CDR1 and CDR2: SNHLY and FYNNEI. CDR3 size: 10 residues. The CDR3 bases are TGTGGCGGGGGGGCGGCTGAAGCTTTCTTT. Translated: CGGGAAEAFF.